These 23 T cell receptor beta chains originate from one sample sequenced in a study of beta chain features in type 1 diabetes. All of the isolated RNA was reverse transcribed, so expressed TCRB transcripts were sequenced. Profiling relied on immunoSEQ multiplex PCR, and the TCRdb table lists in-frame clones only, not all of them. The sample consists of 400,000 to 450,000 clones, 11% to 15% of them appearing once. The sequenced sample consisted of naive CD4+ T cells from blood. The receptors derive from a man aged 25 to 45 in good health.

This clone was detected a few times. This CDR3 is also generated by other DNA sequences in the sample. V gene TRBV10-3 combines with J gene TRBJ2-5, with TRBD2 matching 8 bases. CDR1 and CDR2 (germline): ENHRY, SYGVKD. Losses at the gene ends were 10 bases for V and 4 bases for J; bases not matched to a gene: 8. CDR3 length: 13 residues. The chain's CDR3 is CATRGGLRETQYF. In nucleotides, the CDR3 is TGTGCCACCCGGGGGGGCCTGAGAGAGACCCAGTACTTC.

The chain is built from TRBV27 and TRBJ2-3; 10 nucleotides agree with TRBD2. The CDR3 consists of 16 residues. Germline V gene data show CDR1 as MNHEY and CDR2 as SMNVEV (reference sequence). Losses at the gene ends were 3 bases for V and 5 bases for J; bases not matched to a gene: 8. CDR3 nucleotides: TGTGCCAGCAGTTTTTTCGTAGCGGGAGGCCGAGATACGCAGTATTTT. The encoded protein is CASSFFVAGGRDTQYF.

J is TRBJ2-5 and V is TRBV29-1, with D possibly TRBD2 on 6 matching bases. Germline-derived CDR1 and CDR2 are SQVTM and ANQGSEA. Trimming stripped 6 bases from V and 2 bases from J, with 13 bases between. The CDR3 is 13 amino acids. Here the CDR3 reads CSVKRDLQETQYF. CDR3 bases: TGCAGCGTAAAACGGGACTTACAAGAGACCCAGTACTTC.

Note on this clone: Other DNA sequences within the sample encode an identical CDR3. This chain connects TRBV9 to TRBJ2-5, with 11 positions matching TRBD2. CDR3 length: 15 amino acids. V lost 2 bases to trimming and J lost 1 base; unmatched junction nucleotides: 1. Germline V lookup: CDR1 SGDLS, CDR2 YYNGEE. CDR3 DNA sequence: TGTGCCAGCAGCGTCGGGACTAGCGGCCAAGAGACCCAGTACTTC. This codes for CASSVGTSGQETQYF. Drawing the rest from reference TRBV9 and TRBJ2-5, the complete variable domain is DSGVTQTPKHLITATGQRVTLRCSPRSGDLSVYWYQQSLDQGLQFLIQYYNGEERAKGNILERFSAQQFPDLHSELNLSSLELGDSALYFCASSVGTSGQETQYFGPGTRLLVL.

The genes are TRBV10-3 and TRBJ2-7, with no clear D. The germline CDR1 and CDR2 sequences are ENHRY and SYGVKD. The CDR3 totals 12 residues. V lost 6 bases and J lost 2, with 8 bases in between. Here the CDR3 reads CAIRPGPYEQYF. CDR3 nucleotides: TGTGCCATCAGACCCGGGCCCTACGAGCAGTACTTC.

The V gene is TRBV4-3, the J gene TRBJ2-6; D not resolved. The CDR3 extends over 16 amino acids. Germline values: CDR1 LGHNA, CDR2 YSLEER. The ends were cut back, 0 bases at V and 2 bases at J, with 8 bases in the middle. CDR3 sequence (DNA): TGCGCCAGCAGCCAAGATGCCCTCGCTGGGGCCAACGTCCTGACTTTC. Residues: CASSQDALAGANVLTF.

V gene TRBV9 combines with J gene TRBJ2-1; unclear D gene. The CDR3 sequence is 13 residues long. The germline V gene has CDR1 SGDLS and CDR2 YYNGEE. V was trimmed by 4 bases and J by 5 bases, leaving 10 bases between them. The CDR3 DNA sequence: TGTGCCAGCAGCCCTCGGGCGGACAATGAGCAGTTCTTC. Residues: CASSPRADNEQFF.

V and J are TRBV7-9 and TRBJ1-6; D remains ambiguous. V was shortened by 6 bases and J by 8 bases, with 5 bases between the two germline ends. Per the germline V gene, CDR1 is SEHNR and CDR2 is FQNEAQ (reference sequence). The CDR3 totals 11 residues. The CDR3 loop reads CASSLYSPLHF. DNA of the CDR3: TGTGCCAGCAGTCTCTATTCACCCCTCCACTTT.

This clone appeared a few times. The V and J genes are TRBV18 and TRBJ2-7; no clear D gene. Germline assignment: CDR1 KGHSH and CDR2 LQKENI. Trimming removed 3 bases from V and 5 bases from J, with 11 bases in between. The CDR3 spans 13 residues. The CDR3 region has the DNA TGTGCCAGCTCACCCGAGGTGGGTGACGAGCAGTACTTC. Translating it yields CASSPEVGDEQYF.

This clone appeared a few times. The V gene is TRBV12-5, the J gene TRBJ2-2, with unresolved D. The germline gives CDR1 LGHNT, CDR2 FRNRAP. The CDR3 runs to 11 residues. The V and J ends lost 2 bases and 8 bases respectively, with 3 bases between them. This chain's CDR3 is CASGLRGELFF. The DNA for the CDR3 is TGTGCTAGTGGTTTGCGAGGGGAGCTGTTTTTT. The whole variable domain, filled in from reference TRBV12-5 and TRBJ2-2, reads DARVTQTPRHKVTEMGQEVTMRCQPILGHNTVFWYRQTMMQGLELLAYFRNRAPLDDSGMPKDRFSAEMPDATLATLKIQPSEPRDSAVYFCASGLRGELFFGEGSRLTVL.

The CDR3 DNA reads TGTGCCACCAGCAGAGATTATATAGCGGCAGAGACCCAGTACTTC. This codes for CATSRDYIAAETQYF. The gene calls are TRBV15 and TRBJ2-5, with TRBD2 as a possible D gene (6 bases). Germline V gives CDR1 LNHNV, CDR2 YYDKDF (reference sequence). Trimming took 0 bases from V and 4 from J, leaving 12 bases between them. The CDR3 is 15 amino acids.

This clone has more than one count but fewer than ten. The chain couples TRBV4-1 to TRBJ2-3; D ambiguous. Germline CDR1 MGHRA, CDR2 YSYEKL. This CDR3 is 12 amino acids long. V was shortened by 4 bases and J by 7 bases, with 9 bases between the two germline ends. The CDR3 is CASSPGVHTQYF. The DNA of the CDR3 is TGCGCCAGCAGCCCTGGGGTGCATACGCAGTATTTT.

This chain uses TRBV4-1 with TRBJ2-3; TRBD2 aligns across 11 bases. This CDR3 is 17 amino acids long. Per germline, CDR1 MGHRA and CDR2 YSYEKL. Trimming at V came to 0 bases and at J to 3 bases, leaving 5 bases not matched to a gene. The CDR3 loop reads CASSQDHLAGGTDTQYF. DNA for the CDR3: TGCGCCAGCAGCCAAGATCATCTAGCGGGAGGTACAGATACGCAGTATTTT.

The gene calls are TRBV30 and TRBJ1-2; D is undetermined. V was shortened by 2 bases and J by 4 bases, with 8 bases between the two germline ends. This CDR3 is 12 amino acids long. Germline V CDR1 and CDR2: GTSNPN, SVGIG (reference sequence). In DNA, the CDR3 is TGTGCCTGGAGTACTATGGCCTATGGCTACACCTTC. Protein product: CAWSTMAYGYTF.

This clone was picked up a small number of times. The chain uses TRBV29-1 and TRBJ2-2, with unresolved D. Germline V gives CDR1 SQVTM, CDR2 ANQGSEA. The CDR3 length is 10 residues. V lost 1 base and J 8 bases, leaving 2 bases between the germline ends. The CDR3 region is CSVEAGELFF. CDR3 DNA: TGCAGCGTTGAAGCTGGGGAGCTGTTTTTT.

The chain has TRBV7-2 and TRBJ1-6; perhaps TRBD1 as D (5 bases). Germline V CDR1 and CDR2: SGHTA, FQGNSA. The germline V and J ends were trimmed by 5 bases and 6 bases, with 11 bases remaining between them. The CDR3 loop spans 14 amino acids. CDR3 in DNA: TGTGCCAGCAGCGCGCAGGGTTCTAATTCACCCCTCCACTTT. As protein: CASSAQGSNSPLHF.

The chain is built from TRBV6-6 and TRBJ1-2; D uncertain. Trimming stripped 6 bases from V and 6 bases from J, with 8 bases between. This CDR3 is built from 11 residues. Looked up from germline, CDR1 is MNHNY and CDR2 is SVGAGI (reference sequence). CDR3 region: CASRTGDGYTF. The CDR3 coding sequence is TGTGCCAGCAGGACCGGCGATGGCTACACCTTC.

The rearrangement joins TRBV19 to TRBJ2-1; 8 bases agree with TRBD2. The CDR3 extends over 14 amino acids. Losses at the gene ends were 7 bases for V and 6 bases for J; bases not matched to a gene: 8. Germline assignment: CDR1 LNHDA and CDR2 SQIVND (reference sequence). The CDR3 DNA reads TGTGCCAGTAACCCGGGACTAGAGTTCAATGAGCAGTTCTTC. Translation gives CASNPGLEFNEQFF.

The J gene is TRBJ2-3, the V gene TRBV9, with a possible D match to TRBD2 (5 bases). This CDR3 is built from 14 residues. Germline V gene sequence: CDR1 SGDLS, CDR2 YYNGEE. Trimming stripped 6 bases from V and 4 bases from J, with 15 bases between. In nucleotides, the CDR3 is TGTGCCAGCACCCCGGGATCAATGGCAGATACGCAGTATTTT. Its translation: CASTPGSMADTQYF.

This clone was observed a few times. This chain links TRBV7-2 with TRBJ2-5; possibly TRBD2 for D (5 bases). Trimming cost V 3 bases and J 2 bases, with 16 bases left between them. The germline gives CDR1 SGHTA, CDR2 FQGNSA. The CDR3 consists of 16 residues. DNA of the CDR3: TGTGCCAGCAGCTTTACGTCCCAGCGGCTTCAAGAGACCCAGTACTTC. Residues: CASSFTSQRLQETQYF. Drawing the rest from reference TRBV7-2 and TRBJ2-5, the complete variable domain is GAGVSQSPSNKVTEKGKDVELRCDPISGHTALYWYRQSLGQGLEFLIYFQGNSAPDKSGLPSDRFSAERTGGSVSTLTIQRTQQEDSAVYLCASSFTSQRLQETQYFGPGTRLLVL.

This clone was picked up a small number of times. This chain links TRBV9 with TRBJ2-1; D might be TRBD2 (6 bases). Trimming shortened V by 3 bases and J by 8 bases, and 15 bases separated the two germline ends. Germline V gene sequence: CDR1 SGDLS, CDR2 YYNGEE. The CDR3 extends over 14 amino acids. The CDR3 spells CASSGGLAGHEQFF. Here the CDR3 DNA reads TGTGCCAGCAGCGGGGGACTCGCCGGCCATGAGCAGTTCTTC.

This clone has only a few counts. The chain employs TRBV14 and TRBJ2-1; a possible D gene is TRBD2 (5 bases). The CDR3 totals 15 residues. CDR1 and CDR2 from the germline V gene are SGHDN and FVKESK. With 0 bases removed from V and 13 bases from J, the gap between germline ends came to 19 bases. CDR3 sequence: CASSQDRDARGQQFF. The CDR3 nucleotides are TGTGCCAGCAGCCAAGATCGGGATGCTCGTGGTCAACAGTTCTTC.

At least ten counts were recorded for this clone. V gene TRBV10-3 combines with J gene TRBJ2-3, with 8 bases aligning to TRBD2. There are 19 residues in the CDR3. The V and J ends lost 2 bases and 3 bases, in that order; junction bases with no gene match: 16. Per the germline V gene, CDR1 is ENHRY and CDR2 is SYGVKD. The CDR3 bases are TGTGCCATCAGTGAGATGTCTGGCGCTAGCGGGCAATCTACAGATACGCAGTATTTT. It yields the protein CAISEMSGASGQSTDTQYF.